This T cell receptor (beta chain) came from a study of graft-versus-host responses after intestinal transplantation. Clones were read by immunoSEQ multiplex PCR, and TCRdb kept only the in-frame ones, dropping some. The sample includes approximately 11,000 clones, about three quarters seen only once; the top ten take around 35%. Trimming shortened V by 0 bases and J by 4 bases, and 9 bases separated the two germline ends. The length of the CDR3 is 14 residues. Germline V gives CDR1 WSHSY, CDR2 SAAADI. The source was PBMCs, collected about 490 days after intestinal transplant. The TCR sequence derives from a human patient who received an intestinal transplant, so some T cells may come from the graft donor. The chain carries TRBV10-2 and TRBJ1-1; TRBD1 is a possible D gene (5 bases). In DNA form, the CDR3 reads TGCGCCAGCAGTGAGTCGGCAGGGATCACTGAAGCTTTCTTT. It yields the protein CASSESAGITEAFF.